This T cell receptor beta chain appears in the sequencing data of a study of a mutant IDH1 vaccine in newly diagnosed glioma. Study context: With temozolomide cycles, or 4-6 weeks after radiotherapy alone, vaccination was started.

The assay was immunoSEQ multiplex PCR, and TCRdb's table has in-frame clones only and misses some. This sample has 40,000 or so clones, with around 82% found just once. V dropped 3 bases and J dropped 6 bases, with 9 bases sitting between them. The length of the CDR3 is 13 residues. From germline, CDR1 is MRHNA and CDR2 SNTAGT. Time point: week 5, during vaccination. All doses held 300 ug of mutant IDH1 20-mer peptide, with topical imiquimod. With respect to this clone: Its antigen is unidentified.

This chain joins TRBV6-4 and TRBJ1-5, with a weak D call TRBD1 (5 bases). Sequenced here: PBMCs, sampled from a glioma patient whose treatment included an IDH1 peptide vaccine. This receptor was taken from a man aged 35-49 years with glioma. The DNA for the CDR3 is TGTGCCAGCAGTGAACAGCAGGGTCAGCCCCAGCATTTT. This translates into CASSEQQGQPQHF.